This passage covers 26 T cell receptor beta chains from one sample sequenced in a study of cytomegalovirus exposure and HLA in healthy donors. PCR primers comprised 60 Vbeta and 13 Jbeta primers. Sequencing was performed with immunoSEQ multiplex PCR; in TCRdb, only in-frame clones are kept and a portion is missing. The sample lists 200,000 to 250,000 clones; 76% were seen once. Source material: PBMCs. The receptors derive from a man between 18 and 35 years old in good health and CMV-seronegative.

The chain is built from TRBV30 and TRBJ1-1, with D hard to call. The V and J ends lost 3 bases and 9 bases respectively, with 17 bases between them. This CDR3 region has 13 residues. Germline lookup yields CDR1 GTSNPN and CDR2 SVGIG (reference sequence). The CDR3 loop reads CAWRLPGSNKAFF. DNA for the CDR3: TGTGCCTGGAGGCTACCGGGATCCAACAAAGCTTTCTTT.

The rearrangement joins TRBV29-1 to TRBJ2-1, with 10 bases fitting TRBD2. Germline CDR1 and CDR2: SQVTM and ANQGSEA. CDR3 length: 18 residues. The V segment lost 3 bases and the J segment 6 bases; nucleotides outside the gene matches: 17. CDR3 nucleotide sequence: TGCAGCGTTGAGGTTCGATGGTCAGCGGGAGGGCCTGTCAATGAGCAGTTCTTC. It translates to CSVEVRWSAGGPVNEQFF.

The V and J genes are TRBV29-1 and TRBJ2-1, with 16 bases aligning to TRBD2. V was pared by 5 bases and J by 7 bases, with 8 bases of the junction left unmatched. CDR3 length: 16 amino acids. CDR1 SQVTM and CDR2 ANQGSEA come from the germline V gene. The CDR3 protein is CSVRPRGLAGGNEQFF. CDR3 in DNA: TGCAGCGTTCGTCCCCGGGGACTAGCGGGAGGGAATGAGCAGTTCTTC.

This rearrangement joins TRBV7-9 to TRBJ2-7; 10 nucleotides match TRBD1. V shed 3 bases, J shed 0 bases, and the junction held 2 bases outside the gene matches. Germline loops: CDR1 SEHNR, CDR2 FQNEAQ (reference sequence). CDR3 length: 15 amino acids. CDR3 sequence: CASSLGQGYSYEQYF. The CDR3 bases are TGTGCCAGCAGCTTGGGACAGGGGTACTCCTACGAGCAGTACTTC.

Concerning this clone: Other DNA sequences of this sample code for an identical CDR3. This chain joins TRBV2 and TRBJ1-5; TRBD1 is a possible D gene (6 bases). Trimming took 4 bases from V and 7 from J, leaving 14 bases between them. The CDR3 consists of 14 residues. CDR1 and CDR2 from the germline V gene are SNHLY and FYNNEI. The CDR3 region is CASSGWGQGQPQHF. DNA for the CDR3: TGTGCCAGCAGTGGGTGGGGGCAGGGACAGCCCCAGCATTTT. Filled out from reference TRBV2 and TRBJ1-5, the complete variable domain reads EPEVTQTPSHQVTQMGQEVILRCVPISNHLYFYWYRQILGQKVEFLVSFYNNEISEKSEIFDDQFSVERPDGSNFTLKIRSTKLEDSAMYFCASSGWGQGQPQHFGDGTRLSIL.

This clone has more than one count but fewer than ten. The V call is TRBV7-9, the J call TRBJ2-5, with 7 bases matching TRBD1. CDR1 is SEHNR and CDR2 is FQNEAQ in the germline V gene (reference sequence). Germline trimming cut 6 bases from V and 5 bases from J; bases unmatched to any gene: 9. This CDR3 spans 14 amino acids. CDR3: CASSPDRVKETQYF. The CDR3 nucleotides read TGTGCCAGCAGTCCCGACAGGGTGAAGGAGACCCAGTACTTC.

The genes are TRBV6-1 and TRBJ2-2, with D uncertain. V lost 3 bases and J 5 bases, leaving 4 bases between the germline ends. There are 12 residues in the CDR3. Germline V gene sequence: CDR1 MNHNS, CDR2 SASEGT. Written as DNA, the CDR3 is TGTGCCAGCAGTGACCGGACCGGGGAGCTGTTTTTT. It codes for CASSDRTGELFF.

The V gene is TRBV19, the J gene TRBJ2-1; 7 bases align to TRBD2. The V segment lost 3 bases and the J segment 0 bases; nucleotides outside the gene matches: 5. Germline V CDR1 and CDR2: LNHDA, SQIVND (reference sequence). There are 16 residues in the CDR3. The CDR3 DNA reads as TGTGCCAGTAGTATCCTAGCGGATAGCTCCTACAATGAGCAGTTCTTC. As protein: CASSILADSSYNEQFF.

The chain employs TRBV5-4 and TRBJ2-7; 10 nucleotides match TRBD2. J lost 8 bases, V lost 7 bases, and 6 bases had no gene match. Germline V gives CDR1 SGHNT, CDR2 YYREEE (reference sequence). This CDR3 has 12 amino acids. The CDR3: CASSGTSEKQYF. The CDR3 DNA follows: TGTGCCAGCTCCGGGACTAGCGAAAAGCAGTACTTC.

This clone was detected only a few times. The chain links TRBV29-1 to TRBJ1-5, with unresolved D. The V end lost 7 bases, the J end lost 5 bases, and 12 bases lay between the germline ends. Germline assignment: CDR1 SQVTM and CDR2 ANQGSEA. CDR3 length: 12 residues. The CDR3 nucleotides are TGCAGCGCCGGAGGCCGGGATCAGCCCCAGCATTTT. Encoded protein: CSAGGRDQPQHF.

This chain uses TRBV9 with TRBJ1-3; D perhaps matches TRBD1 (5 bases). Germline V gene data show CDR1 as SGDLS and CDR2 as YYNGEE. V was trimmed by 4 bases and J by 1 base, leaving 12 bases between them. This CDR3 contains 15 residues. The CDR3 spells CASSRTGLSGNTIYF. In DNA form, the CDR3 reads TGTGCCAGCAGCAGAACAGGCCTATCTGGAAACACCATATATTTT.

V and J are TRBV29-1 and TRBJ1-4, with TRBD1 matching 8 bases. J was trimmed by 5 bases and V by 5 bases; bases with no gene match: 1. Looked up from germline, CDR1 is SQVTM and CDR2 is ANQGSEA. The CDR3 consists of 12 residues. The CDR3, as DNA: TGCAGCGTTCGGGACAGGAATGAAAAACTGTTTTTT. This sequence encodes CSVRDRNEKLFF.

The chain is built from TRBV6-1 and TRBJ2-7; 7 nucleotides agree with TRBD1. Germline V gene data show CDR1 as MNHNS and CDR2 as SASEGT. V shed 3 bases and J 7 bases; nucleotides not matched to a gene: 6. CDR3 length: 13 residues. The CDR3 sequence is CASSDDRAREQYF. DNA of the CDR3: TGTGCCAGCAGTGATGACAGGGCGCGGGAGCAGTACTTC.

The chain joins TRBV28 to TRBJ2-7; 9 bases fit TRBD1. Germline-derived CDR1 and CDR2 are MDHEN and SYDVKM. The CDR3 is made up of 15 amino acids. The V gene end was trimmed by 6 bases and the J gene end by 5 bases; junction bases not matched to a gene: 11. This CDR3 is CASSPPGTGYDEQYF. The CDR3 DNA reads TGTGCCAGCAGCCCACCCGGGACAGGGTACGACGAGCAGTACTTC.

The gene calls are TRBV12-5 and TRBJ2-1, with D possibly TRBD1 on 6 matching bases. The CDR3 is made up of 17 amino acids. The germline V gene encodes CDR1 LGHNT and CDR2 FRNRAP. The ends were cut back, 0 bases at V and 2 bases at J, with 14 bases in the middle. The chain's CDR3 is CASGLVLGRGPYNEQFF. The DNA for the CDR3 is TGTGCTAGTGGTTTGGTACTGGGCAGGGGACCCTACAATGAGCAGTTCTTC.

This clone was detected only a few times. The chain uses TRBV10-3 and TRBJ2-3; D might be TRBD2 (5 bases). V lost 3 bases, J lost 2 bases, and 15 bases lay in between. The germline V gene has CDR1 ENHRY and CDR2 SYGVKD. This CDR3 is built from 16 residues. The CDR3 DNA sequence: TGTGCCATCAGTGATCACCTTCGAGCGGACACAGATACGCAGTATTTT. This translates into CAISDHLRADTDTQYF.

The chain couples TRBV9 to TRBJ2-2, with 10 bases aligning to TRBD2. This CDR3 contains 17 residues. Germline-derived CDR1 and CDR2 are SGDLS and YYNGEE. Trimming cost V 4 bases and J 0 bases; bases outside gene matches: 6. CDR3 sequence (DNA): TGTGCCAGCAGCCCCCGACTAGCGGGCGCGAACACCGGGGAGCTGTTTTTT. Translation: CASSPRLAGANTGELFF.

This rearrangement joins TRBV6-4 to TRBJ2-3; 9 nucleotides match TRBD2. The germline CDR1 and CDR2 sequences are MRHNA and SNTAGT. J gave up 9 bases and V 11 bases, and 6 bases lay outside the gene matches. The CDR3 length is 11 residues. In nucleotides, the CDR3 is TGTGCCGACATAGCGGGAGAGACGCAGTATTTT. Residues: CADIAGETQYF.

The table lists this clone with a count of one. The gene calls are TRBV18 and TRBJ2-7; 7 bases are shared with TRBD2. CDR3 size: 14 residues. In germline, CDR1 is KGHSH, CDR2 LQKENI. V was clipped by 3 bases and J by 0 bases; unmatched bases: 2. The CDR3 DNA reads TGTGCCAGCTCACCTGGACTAGACTCCTACGAGCAGTACTTC. It translates to CASSPGLDSYEQYF.

The rearrangement joins TRBV5-4 to TRBJ2-1; 7 bases line up with TRBD2. Germline V lookup: CDR1 SGHNT, CDR2 YYREEE (reference sequence). The CDR3 loop spans 12 amino acids. The V and J ends lost 5 bases and 9 bases, in that order; junction bases with no gene match: 5. The CDR3 is CASSYSGSEQFF. Written as DNA, the CDR3 is TGTGCCAGCAGTTATAGCGGGTCTGAGCAGTTCTTC.

The chain has TRBV2 and TRBJ1-1; D is possibly TRBD1 (5 bases). With 3 bases removed from V and 5 bases from J, the gap between germline ends came to 10 bases. The CDR3 is 13 residues long. Germline V gives CDR1 SNHLY, CDR2 FYNNEI. The CDR3 loop is CASSDQGTTEAFF. Written as DNA, the CDR3 is TGTGCCAGCAGTGACCAGGGAACAACTGAAGCTTTCTTT.

This clone was detected a few times. The J gene is TRBJ2-7, the V gene TRBV7-9; a possible D gene is TRBD2 (5 bases). The V end lost 2 bases, the J end lost 5 bases, and 7 bases lay between the germline ends. The V gene's germline CDR1 is SEHNR and CDR2 FQNEAQ (reference sequence). The CDR3 consists of 12 residues. CDR3 sequence reads: CASSLKADEQYF. CDR3 coding DNA: TGTGCCAGCAGCTTAAAAGCGGACGAGCAGTACTTC.

This clone was observed a single time. The CDR3 nucleotides are TGTGCCAGCAGTGAACTCCGGCAGGGGAACTACGAGCAGTACTTC. This sequence encodes CASSELRQGNYEQYF. The rearrangement links TRBV2 to TRBJ2-5; D perhaps matches TRBD1 (6 bases). The J call may not be correct, given that the DNA end is closer to TRBJ2-7. Germline CDR1 reads SNHLY; CDR2 reads FYNNEI. The CDR3 spans 15 residues.

This clone was counted only a few times. This chain joins TRBV19 and TRBJ2-3, with D perhaps matching TRBD2 (6 bases). This CDR3 spans 13 amino acids. Germline loops: CDR1 LNHDA, CDR2 SQIVND (reference sequence). Trimming took off 7 bases at V and 0 bases at J, with 8 bases between the two ends. CDR3 residues: CASIGTSTDTQYF. CDR3 nucleotide sequence: TGTGCCAGTATAGGGACTAGCACAGATACGCAGTATTTT.

The V and J genes are TRBV5-1 and TRBJ2-3; TRBD2 matches 11 bases. V lost 1 base, J lost 6 bases, and 10 bases stayed unmatched. CDR3 length: 17 residues. Germline CDR1 and CDR2: SGHRS and YFSETQ. The CDR3: CASSLSNLAGGGDTQYF. CDR3 nucleotide sequence: TGCGCCAGCAGCTTGTCAAATCTAGCGGGAGGTGGGGATACGCAGTATTTT.

This chain uses TRBV7-3 with TRBJ2-2, with TRBD2 matching over 10 bases. The CDR3 is 15 residues long. Germline CDR1 SGHTA, CDR2 FQGTGA. The J segment lost 10 bases and the V segment lost 5 bases, leaving 10 bases of the junction unmatched. The CDR3 loop reads CASSQTSGNFEELFF. CDR3 bases: TGTGCCAGCAGCCAAACTAGCGGGAACTTCGAGGAGCTGTTTTTT.